Shown below are 12 T cell receptor beta chains from a single sample sequenced in a study of T cell responses to AZD1222 COVID-19 vaccine (dated by TCRdb to about 2021). The receptor library was made with the immunoSEQ multiplex PCR assay. Not all clones reach the TCRdb copy of this immuneACCESS table, which keeps in-frame sequences only. Checked studies attribute under half of the gap to unresolved V genes and leave the rest unexplained. The sample table contains some 130,000 clones; only one count was recorded for roughly 90% of them. The biggest ten clones account for around 2.8% of the sample. The meaning of the sample's time point label: baseline before first vaccination. Here the sequenced sample was peripheral blood, taken on day 0 of AZD1222 vaccination. The source of these receptors is an adult in good health.

The chain employs TRBV2 and TRBJ2-7; no clear D gene. V was trimmed by 3 bases and J by 6 bases, leaving 9 bases between them. This CDR3 is 12 amino acids long. Germline CDR1 reads SNHLY; CDR2 reads FYNNEI. CDR3 residues: CASSDRYFEQYF. DNA of the CDR3: TGTGCCAGCAGTGACAGGTACTTCGAGCAGTACTTC.

V usage is TRBV27 and J usage is TRBJ2-7; D is tentatively TRBD1 or TRBD2 (5 bases each). This CDR3 comprises 14 residues. CDR1 and CDR2 (germline): MNHEY, SMNVEV (reference sequence). The germline V and J ends were trimmed by 6 bases and 3 bases, with 15 bases remaining between them. The CDR3 is CASRDGGGGYEQYF. The CDR3 DNA reads TGTGCCAGCAGAGATGGGGGTGGAGGCTACGAGCAGTACTTC.

The chain combines TRBV15 with TRBJ2-1; TRBD2 is a possible D gene (6 bases). The V gene lost 0 bases and the J gene lost 0 bases, with 12 bases spanning the gap. This CDR3 contains 17 residues. Germline CDR1 LNHNV, CDR2 YYDKDF (reference sequence). The CDR3: CATSRDPGLSSYNEQFF. The DNA for the CDR3 is TGTGCCACCAGCAGAGATCCGGGACTGAGCTCCTACAATGAGCAGTTCTTC.

In its sample, this clone was seen once. The genes are TRBV27 and TRBJ1-1; D gene ambiguous. V was pared by 2 bases and J by 1 base, with 5 bases between. Germline-derived CDR1 and CDR2 are MNHEY and SMNVEV (reference sequence). The CDR3 runs 13 residues. CDR3 amino acids: CASSLGPNTEAFF. For the CDR3, the DNA is TGTGCCAGCAGTTTAGGACCGAACACTGAAGCTTTCTTT.

This clone was observed a handful of times. V usage is TRBV7-9 and J usage is TRBJ2-5; 7 nucleotides align to TRBD2. After removal of 5 bases from V and 3 bases from J, the junction contained 3 bases not matched to a gene. The length of the CDR3 is 13 residues. Germline V lookup: CDR1 SEHNR, CDR2 FQNEAQ (reference sequence). CDR3 residues: CASSPGGEETQYF. CDR3 nucleotides: TGTGCCAGCAGCCCGGGAGGCGAAGAGACCCAGTACTTC.

This clone was picked up one time. The chain carries TRBV4-1 and TRBJ1-6, with D unclear. This CDR3 comprises 18 residues. Between the trimmed V and J ends, which lost 0 bases and 3 bases, there was a span of 15 bases. The V gene's germline CDR1 is MGHRA and CDR2 YSYEKL. Here the CDR3 DNA reads TGCGCCAGCAGCCAAGAAATCCAGACCGAGAGCTATAATTCACCCCTCCACTTT. Protein product: CASSQEIQTESYNSPLHF.

Written as DNA, the CDR3 is TGTGCCAGCTCACCGGGGCCCCTCTCTGGAAACACCATATATTTT. Amino acids: CASSPGPLSGNTIYF. The gene calls are TRBV18 and TRBJ1-3; a weak D match, TRBD1 (5 bases). Germline V gene sequence: CDR1 KGHSH, CDR2 LQKENI. Trimming pared 3 bases from V and 0 bases from J, leaving 9 bases between. This CDR3 comprises 15 residues.

V gene TRBV6-1 combines with J gene TRBJ1-2; the D gene is possibly TRBD1 (5 bases). The CDR3 contains 15 residues. The germline V gene encodes CDR1 MNHNS and CDR2 SASEGT. Deletions cut 1 base from V and 8 bases from J, with 17 bases between. CDR3 nucleotides: TGTGCCAGCAGTGAAGGTCCCCTCGGGGCGCGCGGCTACACCTTC. The encoded protein is CASSEGPLGARGYTF.

The chain has TRBV27 and TRBJ1-1; TRBD1 matches at 7 bases. The junction had 18 bases not matched to a gene; V was cut back by 6 bases and J by 5 bases. CDR3 size: 17 residues. Germline V lookup: CDR1 MNHEY, CDR2 SMNVEV (reference sequence). CDR3 residues: CASRYRYRGGLVTEAFF. CDR3 bases: TGTGCCAGCAGATATAGATACAGGGGAGGGTTGGTAACTGAAGCTTTCTTT.

The rearrangement uses TRBV2 and TRBJ2-7; perhaps TRBD2 as D (6 bases). The V gene lost 4 bases and the J gene lost 9 bases, with 10 bases spanning the gap. The CDR3 is made up of 11 amino acids. The germline V gene encodes CDR1 SNHLY and CDR2 FYNNEI. CDR3 sequence (DNA): TGTGCCAGCAGTGTTAGGGGAGGGCAGTACTTC. Its translation: CASSVRGGQYF.

The rearrangement joins TRBV6-5 to TRBJ1-1, with D possibly being TRBD1 (6 bases). CDR1 is MNHEY, CDR2 SVGAGI, per germline. V lost 6 bases and J lost 6, with 14 bases in between. The CDR3 has 13 amino acids. The CDR3 sequence is CASSGQNYPEAFF. In DNA form, the CDR3 reads TGTGCCAGCAGCGGACAGAACTACCCTGAAGCTTTCTTT.

The chain uses TRBV5-1 and TRBJ1-2, with D hard to call. Germline V CDR1 and CDR2: SGHRS, YFSETQ. V dropped 4 bases and J dropped 3 bases, with 10 bases sitting between them. The CDR3 loop spans 13 amino acids. The DNA of the CDR3 is TGCGCCAGCAGCGCGTCGTACCACTATGGCTACACCTTC. This sequence encodes CASSASYHYGYTF.